This is a list of T cell receptor beta chains from one sample in a study of vaccination effects on CD4 cells after COVID-19. No cognate antigen is known for these TCRs. Here immunoSEQ multiplex PCR was the method, and the copy in TCRdb shows in-frame clones only, minus some. The sample holds roughly 50,000 clones, approximately 75% seen once. The sequenced sample was CD4+ T cells from PBMCs cultured with HCoV-OC43 spike peptides, obtained before COVID-19 vaccination. The origin of the receptors is a human donor who received a COVID-19 vaccine. CDR3s include the opening cysteine and the closing phenylalanine or tryptophan. A D gene is named only where the DNA matches it firmly. Size is stated for part of the rows, as once, few or many counts, or as a class when the clone is expanded.

D gene	CDR3 length	clone size	V gene	J gene	CDR3 protein	CDR3 DNA
.	11	.	TRBV30	TRBJ2-2	CAGSSLGELFF	TGTGCCGGATCTAGTCTCGGGGAGCTGTTTTTT
TRBD2	13	.	TRBV3-1/TRBV3-2	TRBJ2-3	CASSREGTDTQYF	TGTGCCAGCAGCCGGGAGGGGACAGATACGCAGTATTTT
.	13	few	TRBV2	TRBJ1-5	CASSFQANQPQHF	TGTGCCAGCAGTTTTCAGGCGAATCAGCCCCAGCATTTT
.	17	.	TRBV7-8	TRBJ1-5	CASSRTLGRGSDQPQHF	TGTGCCAGCAGCCGCACGCTCGGAAGAGGCTCGGATCAGCCCCAGCATTTT
.	13	.	TRBV7-2	TRBJ2-3	CASSSLSTDTQYF	TGTGCCAGCAGCTCACTTAGCACAGATACGCAGTATTTT
TRBD1	15	few	TRBV2	TRBJ2-2	CASSQTGGGTGELFF	TGTGCCAGCAGTCAAACAGGGGGAGGAACCGGGGAGCTGTTTTTT
TRBD1	14	.	TRBV6-2/TRBV6-3	TRBJ2-5	CASSYWDRRETQYF	TGTGCCAGCAGTTACTGGGACAGGCGGGAGACCCAGTACTTC
.	15	.	TRBV7-9	TRBJ2-3	CASSWGAASTDTQYF	TGTGCCAGCAGCTGGGGGGCTGCTAGCACAGATACGCAGTATTTT
.	13	.	TRBV6-6	TRBJ1-2	CASTQLANYGYTF	TGTGCCAGCACCCAGCTAGCTAACTATGGCTACACCTTC
TRBD1	13	.	TRBV6-5	TRBJ1-2	CASSIDRGREYTF	TGTGCCAGCAGTATAGACAGGGGGCGCGAGTACACCTTC
.	12	.	TRBV27	TRBJ1-5	CASSFTGQPQHF	TGTGCCAGCAGTTTTACTGGTCAGCCCCAGCATTTT
.	14	.	TRBV4-3	TRBJ1-1	CASSQGLLGTEAFF	TGCGCCAGCAGCCAAGGTCTACTCGGGACTGAAGCTTTCTTT
.	14	.	TRBV10-1	TRBJ2-2	CASSANRNTGELFF	TGCGCCAGCAGTGCAAACAGGAACACCGGGGAGCTGTTTTTT
.	15	.	TRBV14	TRBJ1-6	CASSPQLHGNSPLHF	TGTGCCAGCAGCCCCCAGCTCCACGGGAATTCACCCCTCCACTTT
TRBD2	16	.	TRBV4-3	TRBJ2-1	CASSLHLAGGLGEQFF	TGCGCCAGCAGCCTCCATCTAGCGGGGGGGCTCGGTGAGCAGTTCTTC
.	15	.	TRBV27	TRBJ1-6	CASSLSGGLNSPLHF	TGTGCCAGCAGTTTATCCGGGGGGCTGAATTCACCCCTCCACTTT
.	13	.	TRBV6-5	TRBJ1-3	CASSRDHGNTIYF	TGTGCCAGCAGCCGGGATCACGGAAACACCATATATTTT
.	14	.	TRBV24-1	TRBJ2-5	CATSDRTGKETQYF	TGTGCCACCAGTGACCGGACGGGGAAAGAGACCCAGTACTTC
.	14	.	TRBV19	TRBJ2-5	CASSPRGGEETQYF	TGTGCCAGTAGTCCCAGGGGGGGTGAAGAGACCCAGTACTTC
.	14	.	TRBV11-2	TRBJ2-4	CASSLGRTLNIQYF	TGTGCCAGCAGCTTAGGACGGACCTTAAACATTCAGTACTTC